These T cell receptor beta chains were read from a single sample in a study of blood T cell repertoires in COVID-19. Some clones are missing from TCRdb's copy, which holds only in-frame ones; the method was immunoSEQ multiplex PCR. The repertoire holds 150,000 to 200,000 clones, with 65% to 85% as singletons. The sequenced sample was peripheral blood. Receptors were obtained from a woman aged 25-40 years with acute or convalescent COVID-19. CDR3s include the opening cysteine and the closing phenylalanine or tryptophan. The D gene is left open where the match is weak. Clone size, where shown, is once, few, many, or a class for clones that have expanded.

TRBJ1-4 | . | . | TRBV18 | CASSPTLGANEKLFF
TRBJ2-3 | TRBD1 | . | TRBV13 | CASSGGQDTDTQYF
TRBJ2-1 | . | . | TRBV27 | CASSSRLTGEEVF
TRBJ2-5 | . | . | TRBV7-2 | CASSLGAGGGLRETQYF
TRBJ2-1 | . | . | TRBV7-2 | CASSPSGPSSYNEQFF
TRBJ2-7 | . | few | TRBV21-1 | CASSTQHVTGLLYEQYF
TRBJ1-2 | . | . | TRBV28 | CASSLGTLYGYTF
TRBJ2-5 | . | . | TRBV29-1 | CSVDGTSGQTRTQYF
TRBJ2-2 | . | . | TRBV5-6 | CASSPVGAGELFF
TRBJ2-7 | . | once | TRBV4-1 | CASSQGAELDEQYF